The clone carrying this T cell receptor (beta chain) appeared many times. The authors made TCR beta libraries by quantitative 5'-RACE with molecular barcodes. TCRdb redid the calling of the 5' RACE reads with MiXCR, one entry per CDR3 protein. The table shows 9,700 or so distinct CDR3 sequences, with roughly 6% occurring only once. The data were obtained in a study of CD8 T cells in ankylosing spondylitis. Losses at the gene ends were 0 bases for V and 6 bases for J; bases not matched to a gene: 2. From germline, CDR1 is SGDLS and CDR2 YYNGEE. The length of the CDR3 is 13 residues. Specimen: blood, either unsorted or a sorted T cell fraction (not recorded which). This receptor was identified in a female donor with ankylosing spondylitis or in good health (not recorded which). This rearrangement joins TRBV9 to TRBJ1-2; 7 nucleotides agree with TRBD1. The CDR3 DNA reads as TGTGCCAGCAGCGTAGGACAGGGTGATGGCTACACCTTC. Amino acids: CASSVGQGDGYTF.